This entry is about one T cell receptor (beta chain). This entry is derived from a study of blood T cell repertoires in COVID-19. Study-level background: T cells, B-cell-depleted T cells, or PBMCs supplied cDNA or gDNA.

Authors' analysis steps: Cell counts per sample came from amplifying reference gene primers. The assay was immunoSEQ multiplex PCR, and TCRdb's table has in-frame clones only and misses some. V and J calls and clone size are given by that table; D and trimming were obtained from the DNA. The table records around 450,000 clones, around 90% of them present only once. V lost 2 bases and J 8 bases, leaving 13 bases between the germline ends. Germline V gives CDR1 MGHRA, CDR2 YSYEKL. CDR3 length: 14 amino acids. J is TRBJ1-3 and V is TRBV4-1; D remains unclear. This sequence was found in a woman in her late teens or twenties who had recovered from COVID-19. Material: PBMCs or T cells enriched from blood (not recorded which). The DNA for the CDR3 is TGCGCCAGCAGCCAACTGTCCCGGAGGGACACCATATATTTT. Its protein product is CASSQLSRRDTIYF.